This T cell receptor (beta chain) was observed in a study of blood T cells in healthy people across ages (dated by TCRdb to between 2014 and 2017). With respect to the entire study: Template switching captured roughly one uniquely barcoded TCR beta cDNA molecule per two T cells in model experiments. The donors were split into four age groups: young (average around 15 years), middle-aged (about 40), aged (roughly 60) and long-lived (roughly 86). The study analyzed two additional independent replicas of 1 million unique cDNA reads from the same blood draw for two donors, one aged 18 to 30 and one aged 80 or older. Donors of different ages were randomly distributed across sequencing lanes to avoid experimental bias. Age-related changes in TCR beta repertoire diversity were measured in the study by deep sequencing normalized with unique cDNA molecular identifiers. Overall study outcomes, separate from this receptor: Compared with the aged group, more naive CD4+ T cells, fewer expanded clones and increased TCR diversity were shown by the long-lived group, suggesting age selection. The percentage of naive T cells measured by flow cytometry correlated strongly with observed TCR beta diversity. Estimates of total diversity based on one million sequenced T cells were considered lower bounds and underestimates. Because the CMV infection status of the donors was unknown, age-related changes in expanded clonotypes may potentially have been confounded. As age increased, observed TCR beta diversity per million T cells dropped in a roughly linear way, and a significant reduction was already evident by age 40. Because profiling used bulk unsorted PBMCs, naive and antigen-experienced compartments could not be compared conclusively.

The germline ends are 12 bases apart after V is trimmed by 2 bases and J by 10 bases. Sequences SGHAT (CDR1) and FQDESV (CDR2) are obtained from the germline V gene (reference sequence). From its cysteine to its phenylalanine, the CDR3 spans 13 amino acids. CDR3 DNA is the only sequence kept; it has 39 bases, read in frame from the first base. The library was prepared using 5' RACE. Instrument used: Illumina HiSeq 2500. The second PCR ran for roughly 6 to 11 cycles and used a J-beta primer mix along with a sample-barcoded 5' primer. A template-switch 5' adaptor carrying 12 random nucleotides introduced a unique molecular identifier onto each TCR beta cDNA molecule. At least 3 million CDR3-containing paired-end reads were obtained from each sample. All of the RNA was converted into first-strand cDNA using the Mint cDNA synthesis kit, with a TRBC-specific oligonucleotide serving as the primer. All cDNA was treated with uracil-DNA glycosylase and then went through a first 18-cycle PCR with the universal primers M1SS and BC2_uni_R. In the authors' own workflow: Normalization of each sample was performed by random selection of 1 million high-quality reads, each carrying a distinct molecular identifier. Instead of being binned into consensus sequences, reads with shared molecular identifiers were discarded. MiTCR, run with a Q25 quality threshold and the strictest error-elimination algorithm, handled CDR3 identification, clonotype clustering and error correction. A nonparametric unseen species model with Euler transformation was used to estimate a lower bound on total TCR beta diversity. Through fastp at Q25 and MiXCR, TCRdb rebuilt clones from the public reads, retaining in-frame beta chains. For every CDR3 protein sequence, its rows merge into one entry that carries the most common genes and DNA. The V and J calls, along with clone size, are taken from TCRdb and not from the paper's own processing. The sample table lists over 550,000 distinct CDR3 sequences, approximately 30% of them with a count of one. The ten largest clones capture 15% to 19% of the sample.

Comment on this clonotype: What this receptor recognizes is not known. There are no base qualities to consult, and no much larger clone falls within one base.

The donors were 40 or so Caucasian individuals from Russia, aged roughly 6 to 100 years, who were systemically healthy. Around 9.9 milliliters of peripheral blood were collected from each donor into EDTA-treated Vacutainer tubes. Ficoll-Paque density-gradient centrifugation was used to isolate PBMCs, with at least 7 million obtained per sample. Total RNA, at least 6 micrograms per sample, was extracted from PBMCs with Trizol reagent. The percentages of naive CD45RAhigh/CD27high T cells were determined by flow cytometry on a PBMC aliquot from every donor. This receptor was identified in an elderly woman in good health. The chain is made from TRBV11-1 and TRBJ2-1, and TRBD2 may be the D gene, going by 6 matching bases. Sequencing was performed on blood. The nucleotides read TGTGCCAGCAGCTTAAGGAGCGCGGGGGAGCAGTTCTTC. Its coded protein is CASSLRSAGEQFF.